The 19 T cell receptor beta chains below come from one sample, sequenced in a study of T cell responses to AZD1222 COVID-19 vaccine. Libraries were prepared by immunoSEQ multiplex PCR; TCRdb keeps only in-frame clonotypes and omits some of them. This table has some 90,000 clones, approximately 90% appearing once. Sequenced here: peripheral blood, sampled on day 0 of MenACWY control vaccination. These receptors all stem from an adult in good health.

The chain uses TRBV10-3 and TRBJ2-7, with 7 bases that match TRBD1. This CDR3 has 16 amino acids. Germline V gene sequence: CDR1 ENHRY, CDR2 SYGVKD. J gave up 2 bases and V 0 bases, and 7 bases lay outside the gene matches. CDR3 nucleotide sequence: TGTGCCATCAGTGAGTCGATAGGGGACAGAGCCTACGAGCAGTACTTC. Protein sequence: CAISESIGDRAYEQYF.

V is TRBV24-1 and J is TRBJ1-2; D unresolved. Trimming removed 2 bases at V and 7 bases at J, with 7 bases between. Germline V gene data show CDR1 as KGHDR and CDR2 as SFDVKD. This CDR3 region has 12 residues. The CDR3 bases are TGTGCCACCAGTGATTATAAGGGTGGCTACACCTTC. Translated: CATSDYKGGYTF.

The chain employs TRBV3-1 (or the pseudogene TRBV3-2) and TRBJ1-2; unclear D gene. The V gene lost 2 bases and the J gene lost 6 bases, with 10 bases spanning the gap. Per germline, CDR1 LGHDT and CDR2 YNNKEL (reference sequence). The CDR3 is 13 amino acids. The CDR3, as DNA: TGTGCCAGCAGCCAAAGGCAGTCCAATGGCTACACCTTC. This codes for CASSQRQSNGYTF.

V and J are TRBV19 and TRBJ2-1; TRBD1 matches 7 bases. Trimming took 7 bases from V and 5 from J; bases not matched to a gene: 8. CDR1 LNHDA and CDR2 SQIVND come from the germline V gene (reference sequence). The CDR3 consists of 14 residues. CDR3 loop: CASTDRAVNNEQFF. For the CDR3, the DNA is TGTGCCAGTACCGACAGGGCAGTAAACAATGAGCAGTTCTTC.

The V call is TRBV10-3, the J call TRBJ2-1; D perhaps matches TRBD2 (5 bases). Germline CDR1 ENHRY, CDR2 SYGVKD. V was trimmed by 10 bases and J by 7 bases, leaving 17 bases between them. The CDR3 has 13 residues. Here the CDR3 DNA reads TGTGCCACGTCTTTTGAGGGCTTTAATGAGCAGTTCTTC. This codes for CATSFEGFNEQFF.

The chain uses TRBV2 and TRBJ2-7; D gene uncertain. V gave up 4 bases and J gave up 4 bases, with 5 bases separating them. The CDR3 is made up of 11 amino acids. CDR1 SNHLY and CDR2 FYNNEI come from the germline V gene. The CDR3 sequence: CASSARYEQYF. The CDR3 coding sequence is TGTGCCAGCAGTGCCAGGTACGAGCAGTACTTC.

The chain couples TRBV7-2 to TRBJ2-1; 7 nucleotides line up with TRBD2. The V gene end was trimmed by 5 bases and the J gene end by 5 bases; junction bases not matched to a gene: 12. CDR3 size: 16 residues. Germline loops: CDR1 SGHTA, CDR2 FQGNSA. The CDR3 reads CASSPGLVLVHNEQFF. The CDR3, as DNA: TGTGCCAGCAGCCCTGGACTAGTTTTAGTTCACAATGAGCAGTTCTTC. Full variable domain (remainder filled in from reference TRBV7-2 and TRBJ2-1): GAGVSQSPSNKVTEKGKDVELRCDPISGHTALYWYRQSLGQGLEFLIYFQGNSAPDKSGLPSDRFSAERTGGSVSTLTIQRTQQEDSAVYLCASSPGLVLVHNEQFFGPGTRLTVL.

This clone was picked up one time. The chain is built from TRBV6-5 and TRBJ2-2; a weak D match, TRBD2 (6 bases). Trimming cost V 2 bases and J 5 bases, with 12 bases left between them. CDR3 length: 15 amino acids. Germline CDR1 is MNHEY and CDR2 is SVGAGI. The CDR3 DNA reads TGTGCCAGCAGTTACGTGGGGGGAAGAACCGGGGAGCTGTTTTTT. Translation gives CASSYVGGRTGELFF.

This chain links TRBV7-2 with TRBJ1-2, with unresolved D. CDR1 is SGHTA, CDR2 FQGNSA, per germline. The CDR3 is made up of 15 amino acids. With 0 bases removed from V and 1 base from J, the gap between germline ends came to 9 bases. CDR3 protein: CASSLAGGSNYGYTF. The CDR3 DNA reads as TGTGCCAGCAGCTTAGCGGGAGGGAGTAACTATGGCTACACCTTC.

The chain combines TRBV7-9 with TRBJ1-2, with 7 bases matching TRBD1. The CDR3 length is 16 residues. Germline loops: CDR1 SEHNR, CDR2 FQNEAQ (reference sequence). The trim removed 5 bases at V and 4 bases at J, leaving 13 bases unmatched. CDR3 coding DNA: TGTGCCAGCAGCCCCCCGCTCTCGGACAGGAGCTATGGCTACACCTTC. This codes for CASSPPLSDRSYGYTF. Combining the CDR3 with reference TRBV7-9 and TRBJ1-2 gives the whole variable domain DTGVSQNPRHKITKRGQNVTFRCDPISEHNRLYWYRQTLGQGPEFLTYFQNEAQLEKSRLLSDRFSAERPKGSFSTLEIQRTEQGDSAMYLCASSPPLSDRSYGYTFGSGTRLTVV.

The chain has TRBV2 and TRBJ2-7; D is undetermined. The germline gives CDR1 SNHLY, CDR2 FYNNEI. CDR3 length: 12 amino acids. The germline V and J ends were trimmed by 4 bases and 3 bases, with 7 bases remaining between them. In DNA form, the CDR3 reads TGTGCCAGCAGTGTCGGCGTCTACGAGCAGTACTTC. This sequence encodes CASSVGVYEQYF.

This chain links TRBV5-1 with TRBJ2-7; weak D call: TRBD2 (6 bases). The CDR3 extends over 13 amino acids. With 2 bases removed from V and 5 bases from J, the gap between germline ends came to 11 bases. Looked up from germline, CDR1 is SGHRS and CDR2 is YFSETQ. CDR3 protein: CASSFGTFNEQYF. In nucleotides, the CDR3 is TGCGCCAGCAGCTTCGGGACTTTCAACGAGCAGTACTTC. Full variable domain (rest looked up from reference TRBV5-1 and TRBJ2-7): KAGVTQTPRYLIKTRGQQVTLSCSPISGHRSVSWYQQTPGQGLQFLFEYFSETQRNKGNFPGRFSGRQFSNSRSEMNVSTLELGDSALYLCASSFGTFNEQYFGPGTRLTVT.

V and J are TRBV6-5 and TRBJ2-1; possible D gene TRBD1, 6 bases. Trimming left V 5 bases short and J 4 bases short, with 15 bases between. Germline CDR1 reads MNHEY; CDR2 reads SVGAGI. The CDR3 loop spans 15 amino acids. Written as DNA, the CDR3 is TGTGCCAGCAGTAGTACCGGGACACTTTACAATGAGCAGTTCTTC. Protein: CASSSTGTLYNEQFF.

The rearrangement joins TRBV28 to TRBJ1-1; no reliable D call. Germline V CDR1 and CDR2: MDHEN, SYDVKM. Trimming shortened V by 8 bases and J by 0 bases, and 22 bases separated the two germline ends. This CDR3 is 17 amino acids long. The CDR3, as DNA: TGTGCCAGCCTCTCCCCCACCCTACAGTTGATGAACACTGAAGCTTTCTTT. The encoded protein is CASLSPTLQLMNTEAFF. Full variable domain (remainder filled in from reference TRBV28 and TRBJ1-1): DVKVTQSSRYLVKRTGEKVFLECVQDMDHENMFWYRQDPGLGLRLIYFSYDVKMKEKGDIPEGYSVSREKKERFSLILESASTNQTSMYLCASLSPTLQLMNTEAFFGQGTRLTVV.

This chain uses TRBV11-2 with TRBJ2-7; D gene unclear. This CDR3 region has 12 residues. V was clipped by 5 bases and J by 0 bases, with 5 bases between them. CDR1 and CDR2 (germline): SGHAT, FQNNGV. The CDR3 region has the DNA TGTGCCAGCAGCCCCCCCTCCTACGAGCAGTACTTC. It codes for CASSPPSYEQYF. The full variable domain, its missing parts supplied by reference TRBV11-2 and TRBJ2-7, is EAGVAQSPRYKIIEKRQSVAFWCNPISGHATLYWYQQILGQGPKLLIQFQNNGVVDDSQLPKDRFSAERLKGVDSTLKIQPAKLEDSAVYLCASSPPSYEQYFGPGTRLTVT.

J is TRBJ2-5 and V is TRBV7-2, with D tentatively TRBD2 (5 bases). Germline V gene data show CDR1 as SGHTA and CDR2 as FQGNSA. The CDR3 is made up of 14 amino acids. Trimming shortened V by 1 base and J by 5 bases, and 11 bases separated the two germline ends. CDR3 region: CASSLGPEGETQYF. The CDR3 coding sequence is TGTGCCAGCAGCTTAGGGCCCGAGGGCGAGACCCAGTACTTC.

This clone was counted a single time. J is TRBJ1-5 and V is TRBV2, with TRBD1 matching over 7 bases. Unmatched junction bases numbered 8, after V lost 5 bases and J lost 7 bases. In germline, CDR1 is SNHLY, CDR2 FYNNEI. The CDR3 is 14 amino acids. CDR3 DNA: TGTGCCAGCAGTAGGGGGCTGCTCGAACAGCCCCAGCATTTT. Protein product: CASSRGLLEQPQHF.

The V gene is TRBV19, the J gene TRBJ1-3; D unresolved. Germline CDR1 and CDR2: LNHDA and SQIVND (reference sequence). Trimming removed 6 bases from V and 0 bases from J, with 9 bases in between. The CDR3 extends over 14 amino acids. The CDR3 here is CASRARDSGNTIYF. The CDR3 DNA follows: TGTGCCAGTAGGGCCCGGGACTCTGGAAACACCATATATTTT.

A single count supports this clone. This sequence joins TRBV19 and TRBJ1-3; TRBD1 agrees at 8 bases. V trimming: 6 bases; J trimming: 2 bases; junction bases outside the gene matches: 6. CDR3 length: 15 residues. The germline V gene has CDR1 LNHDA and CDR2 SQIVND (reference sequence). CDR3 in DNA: TGTGCCAGTAGCCTGACAGGGGAGGCTGGAAACACCATATATTTT. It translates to CASSLTGEAGNTIYF.